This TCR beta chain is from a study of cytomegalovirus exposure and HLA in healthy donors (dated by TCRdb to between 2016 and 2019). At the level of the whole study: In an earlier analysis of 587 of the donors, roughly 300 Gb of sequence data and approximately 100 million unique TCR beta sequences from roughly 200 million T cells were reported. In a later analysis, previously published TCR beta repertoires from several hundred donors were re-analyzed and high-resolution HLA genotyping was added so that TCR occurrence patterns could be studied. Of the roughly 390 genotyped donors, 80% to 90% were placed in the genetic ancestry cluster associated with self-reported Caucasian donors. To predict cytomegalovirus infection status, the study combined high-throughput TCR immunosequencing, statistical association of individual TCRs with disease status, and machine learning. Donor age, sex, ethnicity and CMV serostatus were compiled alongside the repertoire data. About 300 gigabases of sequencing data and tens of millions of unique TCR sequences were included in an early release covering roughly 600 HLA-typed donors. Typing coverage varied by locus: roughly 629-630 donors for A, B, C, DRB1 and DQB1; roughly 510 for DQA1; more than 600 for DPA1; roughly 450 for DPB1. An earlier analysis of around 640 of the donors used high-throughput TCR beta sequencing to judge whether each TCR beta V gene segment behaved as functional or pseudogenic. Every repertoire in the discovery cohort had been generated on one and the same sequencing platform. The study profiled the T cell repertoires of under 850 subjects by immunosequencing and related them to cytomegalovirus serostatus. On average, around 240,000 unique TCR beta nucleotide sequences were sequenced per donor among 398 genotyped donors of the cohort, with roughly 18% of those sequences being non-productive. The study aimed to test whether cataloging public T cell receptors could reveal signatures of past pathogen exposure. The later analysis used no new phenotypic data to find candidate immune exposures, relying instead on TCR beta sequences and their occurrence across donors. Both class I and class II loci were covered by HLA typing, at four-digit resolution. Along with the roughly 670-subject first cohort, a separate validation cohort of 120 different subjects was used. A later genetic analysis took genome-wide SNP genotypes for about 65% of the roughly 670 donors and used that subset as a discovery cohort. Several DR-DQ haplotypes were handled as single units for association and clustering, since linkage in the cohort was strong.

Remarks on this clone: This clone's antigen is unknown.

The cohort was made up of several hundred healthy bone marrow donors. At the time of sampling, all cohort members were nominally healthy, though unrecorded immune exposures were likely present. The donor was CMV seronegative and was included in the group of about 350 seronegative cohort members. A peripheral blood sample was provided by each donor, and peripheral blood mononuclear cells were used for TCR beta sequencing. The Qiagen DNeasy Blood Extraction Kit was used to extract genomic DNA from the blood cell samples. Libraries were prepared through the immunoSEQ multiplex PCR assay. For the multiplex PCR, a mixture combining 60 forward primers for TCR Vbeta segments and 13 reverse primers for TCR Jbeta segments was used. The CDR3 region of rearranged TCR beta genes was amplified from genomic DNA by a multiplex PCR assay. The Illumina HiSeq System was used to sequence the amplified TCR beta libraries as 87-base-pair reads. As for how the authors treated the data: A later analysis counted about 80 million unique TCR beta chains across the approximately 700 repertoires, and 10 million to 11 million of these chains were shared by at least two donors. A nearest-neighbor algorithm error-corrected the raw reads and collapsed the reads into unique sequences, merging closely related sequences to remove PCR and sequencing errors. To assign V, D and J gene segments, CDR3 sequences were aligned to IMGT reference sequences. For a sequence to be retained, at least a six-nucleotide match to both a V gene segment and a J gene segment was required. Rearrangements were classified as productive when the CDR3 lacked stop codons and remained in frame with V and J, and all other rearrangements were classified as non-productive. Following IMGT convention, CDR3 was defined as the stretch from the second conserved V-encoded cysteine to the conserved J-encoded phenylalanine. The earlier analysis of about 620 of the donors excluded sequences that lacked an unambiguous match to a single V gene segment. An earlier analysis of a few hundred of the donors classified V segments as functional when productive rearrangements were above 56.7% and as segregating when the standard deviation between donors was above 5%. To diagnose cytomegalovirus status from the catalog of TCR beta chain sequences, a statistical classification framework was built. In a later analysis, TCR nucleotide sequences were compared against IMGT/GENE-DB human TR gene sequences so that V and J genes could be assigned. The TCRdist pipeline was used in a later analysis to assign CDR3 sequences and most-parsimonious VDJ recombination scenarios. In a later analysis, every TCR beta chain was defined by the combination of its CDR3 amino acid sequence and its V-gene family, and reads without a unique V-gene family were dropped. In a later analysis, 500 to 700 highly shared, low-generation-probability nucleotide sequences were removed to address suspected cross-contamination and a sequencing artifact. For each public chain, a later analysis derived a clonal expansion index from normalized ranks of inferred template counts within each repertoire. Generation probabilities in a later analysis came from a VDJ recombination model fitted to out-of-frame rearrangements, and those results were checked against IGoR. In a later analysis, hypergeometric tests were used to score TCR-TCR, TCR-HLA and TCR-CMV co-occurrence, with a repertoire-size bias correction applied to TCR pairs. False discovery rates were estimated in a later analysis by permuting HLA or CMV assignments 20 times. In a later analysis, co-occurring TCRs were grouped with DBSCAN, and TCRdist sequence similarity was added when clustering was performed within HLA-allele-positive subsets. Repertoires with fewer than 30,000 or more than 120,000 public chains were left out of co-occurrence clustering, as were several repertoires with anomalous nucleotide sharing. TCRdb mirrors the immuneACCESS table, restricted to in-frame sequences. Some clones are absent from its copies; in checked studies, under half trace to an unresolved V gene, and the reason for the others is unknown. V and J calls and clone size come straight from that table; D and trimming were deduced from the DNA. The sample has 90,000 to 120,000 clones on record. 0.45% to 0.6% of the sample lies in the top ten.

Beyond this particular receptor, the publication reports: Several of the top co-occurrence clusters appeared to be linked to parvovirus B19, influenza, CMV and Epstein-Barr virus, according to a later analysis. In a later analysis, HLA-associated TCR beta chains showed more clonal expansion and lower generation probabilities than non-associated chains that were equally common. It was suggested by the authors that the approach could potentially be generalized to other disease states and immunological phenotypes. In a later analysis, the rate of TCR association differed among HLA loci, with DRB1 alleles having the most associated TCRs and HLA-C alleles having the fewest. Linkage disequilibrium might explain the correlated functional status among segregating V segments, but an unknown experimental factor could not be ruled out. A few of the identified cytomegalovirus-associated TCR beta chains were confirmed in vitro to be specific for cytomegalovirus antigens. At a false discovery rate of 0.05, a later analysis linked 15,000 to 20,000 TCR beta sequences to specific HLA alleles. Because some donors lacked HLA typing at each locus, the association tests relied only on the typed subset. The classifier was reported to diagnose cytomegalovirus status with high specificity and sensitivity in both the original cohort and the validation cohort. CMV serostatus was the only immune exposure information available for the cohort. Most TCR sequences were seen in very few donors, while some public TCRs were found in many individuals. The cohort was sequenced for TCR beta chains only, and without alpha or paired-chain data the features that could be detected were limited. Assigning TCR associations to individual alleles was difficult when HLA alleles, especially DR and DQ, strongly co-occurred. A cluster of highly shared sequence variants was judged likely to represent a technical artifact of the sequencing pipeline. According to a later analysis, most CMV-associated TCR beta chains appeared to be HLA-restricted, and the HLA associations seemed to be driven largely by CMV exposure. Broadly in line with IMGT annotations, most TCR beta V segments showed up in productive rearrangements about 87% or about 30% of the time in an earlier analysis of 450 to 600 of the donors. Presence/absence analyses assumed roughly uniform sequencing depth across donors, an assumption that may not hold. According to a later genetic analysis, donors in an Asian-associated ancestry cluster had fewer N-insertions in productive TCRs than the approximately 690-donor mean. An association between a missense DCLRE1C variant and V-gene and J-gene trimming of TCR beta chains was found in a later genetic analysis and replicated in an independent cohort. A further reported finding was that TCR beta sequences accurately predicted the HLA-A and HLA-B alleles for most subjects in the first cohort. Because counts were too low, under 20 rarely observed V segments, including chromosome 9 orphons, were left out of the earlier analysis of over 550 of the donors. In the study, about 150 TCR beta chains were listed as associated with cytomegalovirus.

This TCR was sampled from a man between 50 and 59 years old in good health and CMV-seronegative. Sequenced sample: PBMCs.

The DNA reads as follows: TGTGCCAGCAGTTTGGTTGCGACCTATAATTCACCCCTCCACTTT. Translated, this is CASSLVATYNSPLHF. The receptor chain draws on TRBV28 and TRBJ1-6, with the D segment identity uncertain. Reading the germline V gene gives CDR1 MDHEN and CDR2 SYDVKM. The CDR3 runs 15 amino acids, cysteine and phenylalanine included. Only the CDR3 portion is preserved as DNA: 45 bases, with reading frame beginning at the first base. V is clipped by 3 bases and J by 2 bases, and the sequence between their germline boundaries is 8 bases long.